This T cell receptor (beta chain) was obtained from a study of T cells in Graves' hyperthyroidism and ophthalmopathy (dated by TCRdb to the late 2010s). General notes on the study: Peripheral blood samples were taken at initial diagnosis, before any treatment was given. The roughly 91 discovery patients were randomly divided into training and test sets at a 7:3 ratio. Once sampling was done, hyperthyroidism patients were given methimazole at a starting dose of 30 mg daily, whereas ophthalmopathy patients were given high-dose intravenous methylprednisolone. Prospective prediction of ophthalmopathy was tested in an independent validation cohort of approximately 19 hyperthyroidism patients and 17 patients who later progressed to ophthalmopathy. To identify distinguishing TCR V-J signatures, a discovery cohort of 90 to 100 patients was used, comprising 40 to 45 with Graves' ophthalmopathy and 55 to 65 with stable Graves' hyperthyroidism. The paper describes TCR Vbeta CDR3 sequencing of more than 120 peripheral blood samples, made up of around 41 ophthalmopathy patients, roughly 80 hyperthyroidism patients and some 17 progressor patients. Thyroid tissue and blood T-cell repertoires from about six Graves' hyperthyroidism patients were also compared in the study. Beyond this particular receptor, the publication reports: In validation, progression to ophthalmopathy was predicted by the model with nearly 71% sensitivity and approximately 78% specificity, a median of 6.5 months before onset. In cross-validation, a model built on a 13 V-J signature told ophthalmopathy apart from stable hyperthyroidism with just under 90% sensitivity and about 81% specificity, and in testing the same model reached 80%/75%. Most expanded thyroid clonotypes (frequency above 0.001) were also detected in blood, suggesting blood repertoires may reflect thyroid immune responses. No statistical method was used to fix the sample size in advance, and group allocation was not hidden from the investigators.

The TCR beta CDR3 regions were amplified from the RNA transcripts. The first round of RT-PCR for the TCR CDR3 was performed with the HTBI primer set and the Qiagen OneStep RT-PCR kit. A second multiplex PCR round built the libraries, followed by size selection and purification. Paired-end sequencing of the libraries was performed with 100 bp reads on an Illumina HiSeq2000. Under the source paper's analysis protocol: SOAPnuke was used to process the raw data, throwing out any read that contained adapters or uncalled bases, had a mean Phred below 15, or lacked an exact constant-primer or identifier match. High-quality paired reads were merged with COPE v1.2.5, and unique nucleotide sequences were defined as clonotypes. MiTCR v1.1 was used to align clonotypes to the IMGT TRBV, TRBD and TRBJ reference segments. The analysis was restricted to V-J combinations with a frequency above 0.0001, which together covered roughly 99% of the repertoires. A TCS score was defined as the ratio of F50 (clonal expansion) to E x V (chaos), with BLOSUM62-based TCRdist applied between CDR3 peptides within each V-J. Welch's t-statistics and random forest reduced around 520 V-J features to roughly 13, which were used in a naive Bayes classifier (R e1071). TCRdb reanalyzed the raw reads on its own, using fastp at Q25 for trimming and MiXCR for clone calling, and kept in-frame beta chains. Duplicate CDR3 protein sequences are folded into a single record with the most common DNA and genes. These V and J calls derive from TCRdb rather than the authors' analysis. This sample has around 520,000 distinct CDR3 sequences in its table, and around 22% of those were observed once. About 10% of the sample is held by the ten biggest clonotypes.

Including cysteine and phenylalanine, the CDR3 has 16 amino acids. Just the 48-base CDR3 DNA is kept, in frame starting at base 1. CDR1 and CDR2 are read off the germline V gene (reference sequence) as DFQATT and SNEGSKA. V loses 0 bases, J loses 5 bases, and the germline ends lie 19 bases apart. This clonotype was counted a single time. No antigen is known for it. Base qualities are missing; no much larger clone stands one base away. One read is thin evidence. Ophthalmopathy patients had moderately to severely active disease, Clinical Activity Score of at least 3, NOSPECS grade of at least 4, and duration under 3 months. Any patient with an uncontrolled infection, another autoimmune disease, pregnancy or lactation was excluded. Diagnoses were based on clinical symptoms, serum thyroxine and TRAb, thyroid ultrasound and orbital computed tomography. Ficoll-Paque density gradient centrifugation was used to isolate PBMCs from 8.5 to 10 ml of fresh peripheral blood. Trizol reagent was used to extract total RNA, and RNA quality was then checked on an Agilent 2100 Bioanalyzer.

Sequencing input: blood. Rearrangement joined TRBV20-1 to TRBJ1-1; 6 matching bases give a weak D call of TRBD1. The source is a young woman with Graves' ophthalmopathy. Read as DNA, the sequence is TGCAGTGCTAGAGATCCTCGGAAGGGGGGGAAGACTGAAGCTTTCTTT. This is translated as CSARDPRKGGKTEAFF.